This entry describes one T cell receptor (beta chain). The antigen remains unidentified. The data were obtained in a study of T cells after yellow fever vaccination. Study-wide points: Post-booster reappearance was seen for most primary-vaccination clones (nearly 97% CD4, around 88% CD8).

A single record per CDR3 protein comes from TCRdb applying MiXCR to the 5' RACE reads. Of 500,000 to 700,000 distinct CDR3 sequences in the sample, around 21% were seen once. Germline values: CDR1 MNHEY, CDR2 SVGEGT. The CDR3 totals 12 residues. Trimming cost V 7 bases and J 7 bases, with 10 bases left between them. This chain uses TRBV6-2 or TRBV6-3 with TRBJ2-2; D gene unclear. The TCR comes from a man aged 25-45 years who received the YFV17D yellow fever vaccine. The sample in question was PBMCs, obtained 15 days after the yellow fever booster vaccination. CDR3 DNA: TGTGCCAGCAACCCTCAAGGCGGGGAGCTGTTTTTT. It is translated as CASNPQGGELFF.